This is a list of T cell receptor beta chains from one sample in a study of Ad26.COV2.S vaccination and SARS-CoV-2 variants. The method was immunoSEQ multiplex PCR; TCRdb's version includes in-frame clones alone and lacks a portion of them. The sample records more than 300,000 clones, approximately 86% being singletons. The sequenced sample was peripheral blood, obtained in a trial of Ad26.COV2.S vaccine versus placebo. These receptors were obtained from a person aged 18-60 years who received the Ad26.COV2.S COVID-19 vaccine or a placebo. CDR3s include the opening cysteine and the closing phenylalanine or tryptophan. The order of the fields is V gene, D gene, clone size, J gene, CDR3 protein, CDR3 DNA. A D gene is named only where the DNA matches it firmly. Clone size is stated in some rows and not others, as once, few, many or a class when expanded.

TRBV3-1/TRBV3-2,-,-,TRBJ1-1,CASSPRGAKNTEAFF,TGTGCCAGCAGCCCTCGTGGAGCCAAAAACACTGAAGCTTTCTTT
TRBV5-5,TRBD2,-,TRBJ2-5,CASTTITTSGGAETQYF,TGTGCCAGCACCACCATTACGACTAGCGGGGGGGCGGAGACCCAGTACTTC
TRBV18,-,-,TRBJ1-4,CASSPPTNEKLFF,TGTGCCAGCTCACCACCCACTAATGAAAAACTGTTTTTT
TRBV7-2,TRBD1,-,TRBJ1-4,CASSLGGAGEKLFF,TGTGCCAGCAGTTTAGGGGGCGCAGGAGAAAAACTGTTTTTT
TRBV9,TRBD1,-,TRBJ1-2,CASSVGDRVDYGYTF,TGTGCCAGCAGCGTAGGGGACAGGGTGGACTATGGCTACACCTTC
TRBV11-2,TRBD2,-,TRBJ2-7,CASRPYLAGGLYEQYF,TGTGCCAGCAGGCCATACCTAGCGGGGGGGCTCTACGAGCAGTACTTC
TRBV30,TRBD1,-,TRBJ1-2,CAWRGFLTGGDGYTF,TGTGCCTGGAGGGGATTCTTGACAGGGGGGGATGGCTACACCTTC
TRBV6-5,-,once,TRBJ2-7,CASSRGDPISYEQYF,TGTGCCAGCAGTCGAGGGGACCCCATCTCCTACGAGCAGTACTTC
TRBV5-1,TRBD1,-,TRBJ1-2,CASSFGQGVGYGYTF,TGCGCCAGCAGCTTCGGACAGGGGGTCGGGTATGGCTACACCTTC
TRBV18,TRBD1,-,TRBJ1-2,CASSPRTGGLNGYTF,TGTGCCAGCTCACCGAGGACAGGGGGTCTCAATGGCTACACCTTC
TRBV21-1,-,-,TRBJ2-5,CASKAEETQYF,TGTGCCAGCAAGGCAGAAGAGACCCAGTACTTC
TRBV7-2,TRBD2,-,TRBJ2-5,CASSSSGGAFETQYF,TGTGCCAGCAGCTCTAGCGGGGGGGCCTTTGAGACCCAGTACTTC
TRBV10-3,TRBD2,-,TRBJ2-7,CAISDPGLAGAYEQYF,TGTGCCATCAGTGACCCAGGACTAGCGGGGGCCTACGAGCAGTACTTC
TRBV7-6,TRBD1,-,TRBJ1-1,CASSPRQGTSTEAFF,TGTGCCAGCAGCCCCAGACAGGGTACGAGCACTGAAGCTTTCTTT
TRBV3-1/TRBV3-2,-,-,TRBJ1-2,CASSQVRPGRGGYGYTF,TGTGCCAGCAGCCAAGTTCGGCCCGGCAGAGGTGGCTATGGCTACACCTTC
TRBV30,-,few,TRBJ1-2,CAWNRDLSNYGYTF,TGTGCCTGGAATAGGGACCTATCTAACTATGGCTACACCTTC
TRBV30,-,-,TRBJ2-5,CAWTLNQETQYF,TGTGCCTGGACTTTAAACCAAGAGACCCAGTACTTC
TRBV18,TRBD1,-,TRBJ1-2,CASWGQGDGYTF,TGTGCCAGCTGGGGACAGGGGGATGGCTACACCTTC
TRBV6-5,-,-,TRBJ2-7,CASSYSSGLGYEQYF,TGTGCCAGCAGTTACTCGTCCGGGTTGGGGTACGAGCAGTACTTC
TRBV14,TRBD1,once,TRBJ2-2,CASSQQQGAGELFF,TGTGCCAGCAGCCAACAACAGGGGGCCGGGGAGCTGTTTTTT
TRBV4-2,TRBD2,-,TRBJ2-1,CASSPEPSGGFF,TGTGCCAGCAGCCCCGAACCTAGCGGGGGGTTCTTC
TRBV3-1/TRBV3-2,-,-,TRBJ1-2,CASSRTSPRRYGGYTF,TGTGCCAGCAGCCGCACCTCCCCGAGGAGATACGGTGGCTACACCTTC
TRBV3-1/TRBV3-2,-,-,TRBJ2-3,CASSQATSGDTQYF,TGTGCCAGCAGCCAAGCCACCTCTGGAGATACGCAGTATTTT
TRBV9,-,-,TRBJ1-1,CASSLSGGATEAFF,TGTGCCAGCAGCCTAAGTGGGGGCGCGACTGAAGCTTTCTTT
TRBV29-1,TRBD2,-,TRBJ2-2,CSVVFAGGAGGELFF,TGCAGCGTTGTGTTCGCCGGGGGGGCTGGCGGGGAGCTGTTTTTT
TRBV7-9,-,few,TRBJ2-4,CASSLVRGTKNIQYF,TGTGCCAGCAGCCTAGTGAGGGGCACCAAAAACATTCAGTACTTC
TRBV7-2,-,-,TRBJ1-2,CASSAGGNYGYTF,TGTGCCAGCAGCGCTGGGGGGAACTATGGCTACACCTTC
TRBV9,-,-,TRBJ2-2,CASSVEGWELFF,TGTGCCAGCAGCGTAGAAGGGTGGGAGCTGTTTTTT
TRBV15,-,-,TRBJ2-6,CATSTGQLSGANVLTF,TGTGCCACCTCAACAGGACAGCTCTCTGGGGCCAACGTCCTGACTTTC
TRBV7-2,-,-,TRBJ2-7,CASSQEGGPYEQYF,TGTGCCAGCAGCCAAGAGGGGGGCCCCTACGAGCAGTACTTC
TRBV20-1,-,once,TRBJ1-1,CSAIKGTEAFF,TGCAGTGCTATAAAGGGGACTGAAGCTTTCTTT
TRBV2,-,-,TRBJ1-2,CASLPDSRYGYTF,TGTGCCAGCCTACCGGACAGCCGTTATGGCTACACCTTC
TRBV19,-,-,TRBJ2-1,CASSILTSPYNEQFF,TGTGCCAGTAGTATTCTAACTAGCCCCTACAATGAGCAGTTCTTC
TRBV24-1,TRBD2,few,TRBJ2-1,CATSEGGGARDEQFF,TGTGCCACCAGTGAAGGCGGGGGGGCCCGCGATGAGCAGTTCTTC
TRBV7-2,TRBD2,-,TRBJ2-1,CASSPRGGDEQFF,TGTGCCAGCAGTCCCCGGGGGGGAGATGAGCAGTTCTTC
TRBV24-1,TRBD1,-,TRBJ2-2,CATSDFGTVMNTGELFF,TGTGCCACCAGTGATTTCGGGACAGTCATGAACACCGGGGAGCTGTTTTTT
TRBV15,-,-,TRBJ2-7,CATSSTGTVFNEQYF,TGTGCCACCAGCAGCACCGGGACGGTCTTTAACGAGCAGTACTTC
TRBV5-1,-,-,TRBJ1-3,CASSLEGQGTGNTIYF,TGCGCCAGCAGCTTGGAAGGTCAGGGAACGGGAAACACCATATATTTT
TRBV7-2,-,-,TRBJ1-2,CASTNRGTTGYTF,TGTGCCAGCACTAACCGGGGGACTACGGGCTACACCTTC
TRBV3-1/TRBV3-2,-,-,TRBJ2-5,CASSQLSETQYF,TGTGCCAGCAGCCAACTTTCGGAGACCCAGTACTTC
TRBV6-5,TRBD1,-,TRBJ2-7,CASRLDRGDTYEQYF,TGTGCCAGCAGACTTGACAGGGGGGACACCTACGAGCAGTACTTC
TRBV18,-,-,TRBJ2-5,CASSPTAGRETQYF,TGTGCCAGCTCACCCACGGCGGGGAGGGAGACCCAGTACTTC
TRBV5-6,-,-,TRBJ2-3,CASSALVTNTDTQYF,TGTGCCAGCAGCGCCCTGGTTACCAACACAGATACGCAGTATTTT
TRBV25-1,-,-,TRBJ1-3,CASRKTGRGDTIYF,TGTGCCAGCAGAAAGACAGGCCGTGGGGACACCATATATTTT
TRBV4-3,-,-,TRBJ1-1,CASSQDRGGGEAFF,TGCGCCAGCAGCCAAGATCGGGGCGGGGGTGAAGCTTTCTTT
TRBV19,TRBD2,-,TRBJ2-2,CASTLGTSGIAGELFF,TGTGCCAGTACCCTCGGGACTAGCGGGATAGCCGGGGAGCTGTTTTTT
TRBV5-6,TRBD1,-,TRBJ1-3,CASSLGAGGSGNTIYF,TGTGCCAGCAGCTTGGGGGCAGGGGGCTCTGGAAACACCATATATTTT
TRBV5-1,-,-,TRBJ1-2,CASSKDAGNYGYTF,TGCGCCAGCAGCAAAGACGCGGGTAACTATGGCTACACCTTC
TRBV5-6,-,few,TRBJ1-2,CASSFRGFGDYGYTF,TGTGCCAGCAGCTTTCGGGGATTCGGGGACTATGGCTACACCTTC
TRBV30,TRBD2,-,TRBJ2-1,CAWSVRGRGAYNEQFF,TGTGCCTGGAGTGTACGGGGACGGGGGGCCTACAATGAGCAGTTCTTC
TRBV6-1,-,-,TRBJ1-2,CASSEAFWGYTF,TGTGCCAGCAGTGAAGCTTTTTGGGGCTACACCTTC
TRBV6-5,TRBD1,-,TRBJ1-6,CASSYKLPGGNSPLHF,TGTGCCAGCAGTTACAAACTTCCAGGGGGGAATTCACCCCTCCACTTT
TRBV5-1,TRBD1,once,TRBJ1-4,CASTSGDRVRHATNEKLFF,TGCGCCAGCACCTCGGGAGACAGGGTCCGTCATGCAACTAATGAAAAACTGTTTTTT
TRBV24-1,-,few,TRBJ2-2,CATSEENTGELFF,TGTGCCACCAGTGAGGAGAACACCGGGGAGCTGTTTTTT
TRBV5-1,-,-,TRBJ2-3,CASSLEGADTQYF,TGCGCCAGCAGCTTGGAAGGGGCAGATACGCAGTATTTT
TRBV18,TRBD1,few,TRBJ2-7,CASSPGQVPYEQYF,TGTGCCAGCTCACCCGGACAGGTACCCTACGAGCAGTACTTC
TRBV5-8,-,-,TRBJ2-1,CASSSGTVSYNEQFF,TGTGCCAGCAGTTCTGGGACCGTCTCCTACAATGAGCAGTTCTTC